This T cell receptor (beta chain) emerged from a study of cytomegalovirus exposure and HLA in healthy donors (dated 2017 in TCRdb). In terms of the full investigation: An earlier analysis of approximately 590 of the donors reported more than 250 Gb of sequence data and 100 million to 140 million unique TCR beta sequences from about 179 million T cells. Every discovery cohort repertoire had been produced on one sequencing platform. A later genetic analysis took genome-wide SNP genotypes for about 60% of the roughly 670 donors and used that subset as a discovery cohort. The study aimed to test whether signatures of past pathogen exposure could be identified by cataloging public T cell receptors. Besides the first cohort of some 670 subjects, a separate validation cohort made up of roughly 120 different subjects was used. The later analysis used no new phenotypic data to find candidate immune exposures, relying instead on TCR beta sequences and their occurrence across donors. Donor age, sex, ethnicity and CMV serostatus were compiled alongside the repertoire data. Approximately 310 gigabases of sequencing data and 91 million or so unique TCR sequences made up an early release that covered approximately 620 HLA-typed donors. Among 398 genotyped donors of the cohort, an average of approximately 240,000 unique TCR beta nucleotide sequences was sequenced per donor, of which about 19% were non-productive. An earlier analysis of 587 of the donors used high-throughput TCR beta sequencing to judge whether each TCR beta V gene segment behaved as functional or pseudogenic. High-throughput TCR immunosequencing, statistical association of individual TCRs with disease status, and machine learning were combined to predict cytomegalovirus infection status. The number of donors typed differed by locus, with roughly 620-630 for A, B, C, DRB1 and DQB1, 522 for DQA1, 600 to 610 for DPA1, and approximately 470 for DPB1. The study used immunosequencing to profile the T cell repertoires of 666 subjects and linked those repertoires to cytomegalovirus serostatus. A later analysis re-examined previously published TCR beta repertoires from about 670 donors and added high-resolution HLA genotyping to investigate patterns of TCR occurrence. A handful of DR-DQ haplotypes were handled as single units for association and clustering because linkage in the cohort was strong. Among the 398 genotyped donors, around 81% belonged to the genetic ancestry cluster associated with self-reported Caucasian donors. HLA typing included class I and class II loci at four-digit resolution. Study-level results and caveats: Because HLA typing was missing for some donors at each locus, association tests included only the typed subset. While some public TCRs were present in many individuals, most TCR sequences turned up only very rarely across donors. A later analysis found that most CMV-associated TCR beta chains appeared HLA-restricted, with HLA associations seemingly driven largely by CMV exposure. Cytomegalovirus status was reported to be diagnosed by the classifier with high specificity and sensitivity in both the original and validation cohorts. A later genetic analysis associated a missense DCLRE1C variant with V-gene and J-gene trimming of TCR beta chains, and an independent cohort replicated the association. About 17 rarely observed V segments, including chromosome 9 orphons, were excluded from the earlier analysis of a few hundred of the donors because counts were too low. A group of highly shared sequence variants was considered likely to be a technical artifact of the sequencing pipeline. In a later analysis, HLA-associated TCR beta chains showed more clonal expansion and lower generation probabilities than non-associated chains that were equally common. When HLA alleles, especially DR and DQ, strongly co-occurred, TCR associations were difficult to assign to individual alleles. According to a later analysis, parvovirus B19, influenza, CMV and Epstein-Barr virus appeared linked to several top co-occurrence clusters. The only immune exposure information available for the cohort was CMV serostatus. In vitro tests confirmed that a few of the cytomegalovirus-associated TCR beta chains recognize cytomegalovirus antigens. Correlated functional status among segregating V segments might be attributable to linkage disequilibrium, but an unknown experimental factor could not be ruled out. A later genetic analysis reported fewer N-insertions in productive TCRs among donors in an Asian-associated ancestry cluster than the roughly 640-donor mean. The presence/absence analyses assumed that sequencing depth was roughly uniform across donors, and that assumption may not be true. In an earlier analysis of approximately 590 of the donors, most TCR beta V segments appeared in productive rearrangements about 87% or about 30% of the time, broadly matching IMGT annotations. A further reported finding was that TCR beta sequences accurately predicted the HLA-A and HLA-B alleles for most subjects in the first cohort. The study gave a list of under 200 TCR beta chains associated with cytomegalovirus. Only TCR beta chains were sequenced in this cohort, and the absence of alpha or paired-chain data limited detectable features. The authors suggested that the approach could potentially be extended to other disease states and immunological phenotypes. A later analysis associated 16,951 TCR beta sequences with specific HLA alleles at a false discovery rate of 0.05. Some IMGT-functional V segments, including TRBV6-2 and TRBV6-3, could not be told apart with the 87-base-pair reads, so those segments were excluded. In a later analysis, the rate of TCR association differed among HLA loci, with DRB1 alleles having the most associated TCRs and HLA-C alleles having the fewest.

A note on this clone: It lacks a known antigen. No base quality values were provided; no much bigger clone lies one nucleotide off.

In total, fewer than 750 healthy bone marrow donors made up the cohort. All cohort members were sampled while nominally healthy, although unrecorded immune exposures were likely present. The donor tested CMV seronegative and was one of the 352 seronegative cohort members. Each donor provided a peripheral blood sample, and peripheral blood mononuclear cells were used for TCR beta sequencing. The Qiagen DNeasy Blood Extraction Kit was used to extract genomic DNA from the blood cell samples. The method was the immunoSEQ multiplex PCR assay. For the multiplex PCR, a mixture combining 60 forward primers for TCR Vbeta segments and 13 reverse primers for TCR Jbeta segments was used. Amplification of the CDR3 region of rearranged TCR beta genes was performed with a multiplex PCR assay on genomic DNA. The amplified TCR beta libraries were sequenced on the Illumina HiSeq System as 87-base-pair reads. For the original study's pipeline: In a later analysis, tens of millions of unique TCR beta chains were counted across the roughly 610 repertoires, and roughly 11 million of these chains were shared by at least two donors. Raw reads were error-corrected and collapsed into unique sequences with a nearest-neighbor algorithm that merged closely related sequences to remove PCR and sequencing errors. V, D and J gene segments were assigned by aligning CDR3 sequences to IMGT reference sequences. For a sequence to be retained, at least a six-nucleotide match to both a V gene segment and a J gene segment was required. Rearrangements were called productive when the CDR3 lacked stop codons and stayed in frame with V and J; all others were non-productive. Following IMGT convention, CDR3 was defined as the stretch from the second conserved V-encoded cysteine to the conserved J-encoded phenylalanine. Sequences without an unambiguous match to a single V gene segment were excluded from the earlier analysis of 587 of the donors. An earlier analysis of several hundred of the donors called V segments functional above 56.7% productive rearrangements and segregating when the between-donor standard deviation exceeded 5%. A statistical classification framework was built to diagnose cytomegalovirus status from the catalog of TCR beta chain sequences. V and J gene assignment, in a later analysis, came from comparing TCR nucleotide sequences with IMGT/GENE-DB human TR gene sequences. Using the TCRdist pipeline, a later analysis assigned CDR3 sequences along with most-parsimonious VDJ recombination scenarios. A later analysis defined each TCR beta chain by its CDR3 amino acid sequence plus V-gene family, and excluded reads lacking a unique V-gene family. To address suspected cross-contamination and a sequencing artifact, a later analysis removed around 590 highly shared, low-generation-probability nucleotide sequences. A later analysis calculated a clonal expansion index for each public chain from normalized within-repertoire ranks of inferred template counts. A later analysis computed generation probabilities with a VDJ recombination model fitted to out-of-frame rearrangements, and checked the results against IGoR. A later analysis scored TCR-TCR, TCR-HLA and TCR-CMV co-occurrence with hypergeometric tests, applying a repertoire-size bias correction to TCR pairs. To estimate false discovery rates, a later analysis permuted the HLA or CMV assignments 20 times. In a later analysis, co-occurring TCRs were grouped using DBSCAN, with TCRdist sequence similarity added in when clustering inside HLA-allele-positive subsets. For co-occurrence clustering, repertoires with fewer than 30,000 or more than 120,000 public chains were excluded, along with five repertoires with anomalous nucleotide sharing. This immuneACCESS table, as held by TCRdb, lists in-frame sequences with V and J called but not all clones. Of the missing ones, under half trace to an unresolved V gene in checked studies; the others have no known cause. That table is the source of V, J and clone size, and D and trimming were worked out from the DNA. In this sample the table shows more than 110,000 clones, roughly 70% of which occur a single time. The ten largest clones capture 7% of the sample.

There are 14 amino acids in the CDR3, from cysteine to phenylalanine inclusive. This entry keeps only the CDR3 DNA: 42 bases, framed from base 1. CDR1 SNHLY and CDR2 FYNNEI were looked up in the germline V gene. V is clipped by 7 bases and J by 2 bases, and the sequence between their germline boundaries is 12 bases long. Sequenced input: PBMCs. The TCR sequence derives from a man aged 30 to 39 in good health and CMV-seronegative. The chain links TRBV2 with TRBJ1-5; the D gene lacks a confident call. The nucleotide sequence is given as TGTGCCAGCAATAGAGAGGGCGGCAATCAGCCCCAGCATTTT. Translated, it gives CASNREGGNQPQHF. Beyond the CDR3, the reference TRBV2 and TRBJ1-5 genes provide the residues; the full variable domain reads: EPEVTQTPSHQVTQMGQEVILRCVPISNHLYFYWYRQILGQKVEFLVSFYNNEISEKSEIFDDQFSVERPDGSNFTLKIRSTKLEDSAMYFCASNREGGNQPQHFGDGTRLSIL.